The 32 T cell receptor beta chains listed next were all sequenced from one sample in a study of T cell responses to AZD1222 COVID-19 vaccine. Generated by immunoSEQ multiplex PCR, the TCRdb table keeps only in-frame clones and is missing some. The sample holds about 130,000 clones, around 93% seen once. The specimen was peripheral blood, collected 28 days after the second AZD1222 dose. All receptors derive from an adult who received the AZD1222 COVID-19 vaccine.

J is TRBJ2-7 and V is TRBV6-5; 9 bases fit TRBD1. The CDR3 length is 14 residues. Looked up from germline, CDR1 is MNHEY and CDR2 is SVGAGI. Germline trimming cut 3 bases from V and 4 bases from J; bases unmatched to any gene: 4. CDR3 nucleotide sequence: TGTGCCAGCAGTTATTTAGGGACAGGGTACGAGCAGTACTTC. Its protein product is CASSYLGTGYEQYF.

V gene TRBV30 combines with J gene TRBJ1-1; no firm D call. The CDR3 is 11 amino acids. V lost 2 bases and J lost 10, with 11 bases in between. Germline V CDR1 and CDR2: GTSNPN, SVGIG (reference sequence). DNA of the CDR3: TGTGCCTGGAGTACAGCTTCGAGAGCTTTCTTT. Translation gives CAWSTASRAFF. The variable domain in full, completed from reference TRBV30 and TRBJ1-1, reads SQTIHQWPATLVQPVGSPLSLECTVEGTSNPNLYWYRQAAGRGLQLLFYSVGIGQISSEVPQNLSASRPQDRQFILSSKKLLLSDSGFYLCAWSTASRAFFGQGTRLTVV.

Details on this clone: In the same sample, other DNA sequences code for this CDR3. The rearrangement joins TRBV12-3 or TRBV12-4 to TRBJ2-7; tentatively, D is TRBD2 (6 bases). CDR3 size: 13 residues. Between the trimmed V and J ends, which lost 3 bases and 0 bases, there was a span of 6 bases. The CDR3 reads CASSLGGSYEQYF. CDR3 coding DNA: TGTGCCAGCAGTTTGGGAGGCTCCTACGAGCAGTACTTC.

The V gene is TRBV2, the J gene TRBJ2-7, with 10 bases lining up with TRBD1. The V gene end was trimmed by 5 bases and the J gene end by 5 bases; junction bases not matched to a gene: 6. CDR3 size: 14 residues. Germline V lookup: CDR1 SNHLY, CDR2 FYNNEI. The CDR3 here is CASSPGQGIHEQYF. The CDR3 coding sequence is TGTGCCAGCAGTCCGGGACAGGGGATCCACGAGCAGTACTTC.

The chain is built from TRBV12-5 and TRBJ2-3; 10 positions agree with TRBD2. The CDR3 extends over 15 amino acids. Germline V gene lookup returns CDR1 LGHNT and CDR2 FRNRAP. Trimming took 1 base from V and 3 from J; bases not matched to a gene: 1. As DNA, the CDR3 is TGTGCTAGTGGTTTGGGGGGACTAGCGACAGATACGCAGTATTTT. Residues: CASGLGGLATDTQYF.

The genes are TRBV7-9 and TRBJ2-3, with D perhaps assigned TRBD1 or TRBD2 (6 bases each). This CDR3 has 15 residues. The V gene lost 8 bases and the J gene lost 5 bases, with 20 bases spanning the gap. The germline gives CDR1 SEHNR, CDR2 FQNEAQ (reference sequence). CDR3 nucleotide sequence: TGTGCCAGCCTACTTGGGGGGCCCCTGGGAGATACGCAGTATTTT. Protein: CASLLGGPLGDTQYF. Together with reference TRBV7-9 and TRBJ2-3, the CDR3 gives the full variable domain: DTGVSQNPRHKITKRGQNVTFRCDPISEHNRLYWYRQTLGQGPEFLTYFQNEAQLEKSRLLSDRFSAERPKGSFSTLEIQRTEQGDSAMYLCASLLGGPLGDTQYFGPGTRLTVL.

The gene calls are TRBV27 and TRBJ2-2; D not certain. Trimming pared 3 bases from V and 3 bases from J, leaving 8 bases between. The CDR3 has 14 residues. Germline V gives CDR1 MNHEY, CDR2 SMNVEV (reference sequence). CDR3 protein: CASSLDRDTGELFF. CDR3 DNA sequence: TGTGCCAGCAGTTTGGACCGAGACACCGGGGAGCTGTTTTTT.

A note on this clone: In the same sample, other DNA sequences code for this CDR3. The chain uses TRBV19 and TRBJ1-5; the D is unclear. The germline gives CDR1 LNHDA, CDR2 SQIVND (reference sequence). V lost 4 bases, J lost 0 bases, and 10 bases lay in between. The CDR3 runs to 15 residues. In DNA, the CDR3 is TGTGCCAGTAGTACCCCCCGGGGTAGCAATCAGCCCCAGCATTTT. It encodes CASSTPRGSNQPQHF.

The CDR3 here is CASSYSSGAEAFF. CDR3 nucleotide sequence: TGTGCCAGCAGTTACTCGTCAGGGGCTGAAGCTTTCTTT. This sequence joins TRBV6-6 and TRBJ1-1; TRBD1 might be the D (6 bases). The V and J ends lost 0 bases and 6 bases respectively, with 8 bases between them. CDR1 and CDR2 from the germline V gene are MNHNY and SVGAGI (reference sequence). This CDR3 has 13 amino acids.

This chain links TRBV5-4 with TRBJ1-1, with a weak D call TRBD1 (5 bases). V was trimmed by 0 bases and J by 0 bases, leaving 9 bases between them. CDR3 length: 15 residues. The germline V gene encodes CDR1 SGHNT and CDR2 YYREEE (reference sequence). CDR3 loop: CASSLAGGMNTEAFF. DNA for the CDR3: TGTGCCAGCAGCTTGGCTGGGGGTATGAACACTGAAGCTTTCTTT.

This chain joins TRBV7-6 and TRBJ1-6, with a weak D call TRBD1 (5 bases). This CDR3 contains 15 residues. The germline V gene encodes CDR1 SGHVS and CDR2 FNYEAQ. Trimming removed 5 bases from V and 5 bases from J, with 13 bases in between. CDR3 region: CASSVGGEDNSPLHF. In DNA, the CDR3 is TGTGCCAGCAGCGTGGGGGGGGAGGATAATTCACCCCTCCACTTT.

The gene calls are TRBV28 and TRBJ1-5; D call uncertain. There are 18 residues in the CDR3. Germline V gene lookup returns CDR1 MDHEN and CDR2 SYDVKM. The germline V and J ends were trimmed by 2 bases and 4 bases, with 21 bases remaining between them. The CDR3 DNA sequence: TGTGCCAGCAGTTTAGAGGCAGCAAACCCCTTGGGAAATCAGCCCCAGCATTTT. Translating gives CASSLEAANPLGNQPQHF. Full variable domain (rest looked up from reference TRBV28 and TRBJ1-5): DVKVTQSSRYLVKRTGEKVFLECVQDMDHENMFWYRQDPGLGLRLIYFSYDVKMKEKGDIPEGYSVSREKKERFSLILESASTNQTSMYLCASSLEAANPLGNQPQHFGDGTRLSIL.

This sequence joins TRBV28 and TRBJ1-6; D gene ambiguous. The CDR3 has 16 residues. Trimming cost V 3 bases and J 0 bases, with 9 bases left between them. From germline, CDR1 is MDHEN and CDR2 SYDVKM. The CDR3 DNA reads TGTGCCAGCAGTTTTGGCGGGAGCTCCTATAATTCACCCCTCCACTTT. Translation: CASSFGGSSYNSPLHF.

The chain is built from TRBV5-1 and TRBJ2-5, with D possibly TRBD1 on 6 matching bases. The V gene lost 1 base and the J gene lost 4 bases, with 17 bases spanning the gap. This CDR3 spans 16 amino acids. CDR1 and CDR2 from the germline V gene are SGHRS and YFSETQ. The CDR3: CASSLLGTGSGETQYF. The CDR3 DNA sequence: TGCGCCAGCAGCTTGCTAGGTACAGGGTCAGGAGAGACCCAGTACTTC.

The chain joins TRBV28 to TRBJ2-5; TRBD2 aligns across 7 bases. This CDR3 has 16 residues. Germline CDR1 is MDHEN and CDR2 is SYDVKM. The trim removed 2 bases at V and 1 base at J, leaving 7 bases unmatched. The CDR3 loop is CASSLGGVSIQETQYF. The DNA of the CDR3 is TGTGCCAGCAGTTTAGGGGGGGTCAGTATCCAAGAGACCCAGTACTTC.

The chain uses TRBV2 and TRBJ1-2, with 7 bases matching TRBD1. The CDR3 contains 12 residues. Germline values: CDR1 SNHLY, CDR2 FYNNEI. V was pared by 6 bases and J by 4 bases, with 2 bases of the junction left unmatched. The CDR3 protein is CASSGDSYGYTF. CDR3 bases: TGTGCCAGCAGCGGGGACAGCTATGGCTACACCTTC.

This clone was seen just once. The chain employs TRBV2 and TRBJ2-2; no reliable D call. CDR3 length equals 12 residues. V gave up 6 bases and J gave up 3 bases, with 5 bases separating them. Germline V CDR1 and CDR2: SNHLY, FYNNEI. CDR3 region: CASRKDTGELFF. The CDR3 coding sequence is TGTGCCAGCAGGAAGGACACCGGGGAGCTGTTTTTT. Supplemented by reference TRBV2 and TRBJ2-2, the full variable domain reads EPEVTQTPSHQVTQMGQEVILRCVPISNHLYFYWYRQILGQKVEFLVSFYNNEISEKSEIFDDQFSVERPDGSNFTLKIRSTKLEDSAMYFCASRKDTGELFFGEGSRLTVL.

The chain links TRBV5-1 to TRBJ1-1; no clear D. The CDR3 has 14 residues. Trimming left V 4 bases short and J 0 bases short, with 10 bases between. Germline-derived CDR1 and CDR2 are SGHRS and YFSETQ. CDR3 amino acids: CASSAVGLNTEAFF. Written as DNA, the CDR3 is TGCGCCAGCAGCGCCGTGGGCCTGAACACTGAAGCTTTCTTT.

This sequence joins TRBV3-1 (or the pseudogene TRBV3-2) and TRBJ1-4; D not certain. Trimming took 0 bases from V and 8 from J, leaving 16 bases between them. Germline CDR1 is LGHDT and CDR2 is YNNKEL (reference sequence). The CDR3 runs to 16 residues. The chain's CDR3 is CASSQDITQFQEKLFF. The CDR3 coding sequence is TGTGCCAGCAGCCAAGATATCACCCAATTTCAAGAAAAACTGTTTTTT.

The genes are TRBV27 and TRBJ2-7; the match to TRBD1 covers 7 bases. Germline V gene lookup returns CDR1 MNHEY and CDR2 SMNVEV (reference sequence). This CDR3 contains 18 residues. Germline trimming cut 0 bases from V and 3 bases from J; bases unmatched to any gene: 14. In DNA, the CDR3 is TGTGCCAGCAGTTTATCTTTCGGTCTACCAGGGGGTCTCTACGAGCAGTACTTC. This codes for CASSLSFGLPGGLYEQYF.

The rearrangement joins TRBV6-6 to TRBJ1-5; D unresolved. Trimming pared 4 bases from V and 3 bases from J, leaving 13 bases between. Looked up from germline, CDR1 is MNHNY and CDR2 is SVGAGI (reference sequence). The length of the CDR3 is 15 residues. The CDR3: CASSSADKVNQPQHF. The CDR3, as DNA: TGTGCCAGCAGTTCAGCTGACAAGGTCAATCAGCCCCAGCATTTT.

This chain joins TRBV30 and TRBJ1-1; no definite D call. V was cut by 4 bases and J by 4 bases, with 19 bases left in between. Germline assignment: CDR1 GTSNPN and CDR2 SVGIG (reference sequence). The CDR3 spans 15 residues. Written as DNA, the CDR3 is TGTGCCTGGAAAATACCCCTGAAGCGGGGCACTGAAGCTTTCTTT. Its protein is CAWKIPLKRGTEAFF.

The chain links TRBV28 to TRBJ1-1; the D gene is possibly TRBD1 (5 bases). CDR3 size: 14 residues. Looked up from germline, CDR1 is MDHEN and CDR2 is SYDVKM. Trimming pared 7 bases from V and 6 bases from J, leaving 18 bases between. In DNA form, the CDR3 reads TGTGCCAGCACGCCGAAGGGGTTACGTGCTGAAGCTTTCTTT. It specifies CASTPKGLRAEAFF.

Details on this clone: One junction end does not reproduce the germline sequence, and a read error may be involved. The chain links TRBV7-2 to TRBJ2-1; tentatively, D is TRBD2 (6 bases). The V gene's germline CDR1 is SGHTA and CDR2 FQGNSA. The CDR3 runs 13 residues. CDR3 DNA sequence: TGCCTAAGTACGGGGGTTGCCTACAATGAGCAGTTCTTC. It encodes CLSTGVAYNEQFF.

This clone was counted between two and nine times. The V gene is TRBV2, the J gene TRBJ2-7; a possible D gene is TRBD2 (6 bases). The ends were cut back, 6 bases at V and 6 bases at J, with 15 bases in the middle. This CDR3 has 13 residues. Per the germline V gene, CDR1 is SNHLY and CDR2 is FYNNEI. CDR3 region: CASRWTTYGEQYF. CDR3 in DNA: TGTGCCAGCAGGTGGACTACCTATGGCGAGCAGTACTTC.

The CDR3 DNA reads TGTGCCAGCAGCTTGGGAACAGGTCTGGGTGAAAAACTGTTTTTT. Its translation: CASSLGTGLGEKLFF. This chain joins TRBV5-8 and TRBJ1-4; D may be TRBD1 (5 bases). The V gene lost 0 bases and the J gene lost 7 bases, with 13 bases spanning the gap. The CDR3 contains 15 residues. The germline CDR1 and CDR2 sequences are SGHTS and YDEGEE.

The chain joins TRBV6-2 or TRBV6-3 to TRBJ2-1, with D possibly being TRBD1 (6 bases). The CDR3 has 15 amino acids. V dropped 2 bases and J dropped 1 base, with 9 bases sitting between them. Per germline, CDR1 MNHEY and CDR2 SVGEGT. CDR3 residues: CASSYHRESYNEQFF. For the CDR3, the DNA is TGTGCCAGCAGTTACCACAGGGAGTCCTACAATGAGCAGTTCTTC.

The chain recombines TRBV30 with TRBJ2-7, with D perhaps matching TRBD2 (6 bases). CDR3 length equals 13 residues. Germline CDR1 GTSNPN, CDR2 SVGIG (reference sequence). Trimming stripped 0 bases from V and 4 bases from J, with 10 bases between. The CDR3 sequence: CAWSVTGVYEQYF. CDR3 coding DNA: TGTGCCTGGAGTGTAACGGGAGTTTACGAGCAGTACTTC. Full variable domain (rest looked up from reference TRBV30 and TRBJ2-7): SQTIHQWPATLVQPVGSPLSLECTVEGTSNPNLYWYRQAAGRGLQLLFYSVGIGQISSEVPQNLSASRPQDRQFILSSKKLLLSDSGFYLCAWSVTGVYEQYFGPGTRLTVT.

The genes are TRBV27 and TRBJ2-1; a weak D match, TRBD1 (6 bases). The ends were cut back, 8 bases at V and 9 bases at J, with 23 bases in the middle. This CDR3 is 15 amino acids long. Germline values: CDR1 MNHEY, CDR2 SMNVEV (reference sequence). CDR3 nucleotides: TGTGCCAGCCTCCAAGGGGGTGGGGGCATCGGTGAGCAGTTCTTC. Protein: CASLQGGGGIGEQFF.

The chain is built from TRBV24-1 and TRBJ2-1; weak D call: TRBD2 (6 bases). The CDR3 covers 16 residues. Germline V CDR1 and CDR2: KGHDR, SFDVKD. V was shortened by 5 bases and J by 4 bases, with 17 bases between the two germline ends. CDR3 bases: TGTGCCACCAGTGGGGGAGGACTCAATGCGTACAATGAGCAGTTCTTC. Encoded protein: CATSGGGLNAYNEQFF.

The V gene is TRBV24-1, the J gene TRBJ2-3; D is unresolved. This CDR3 has 13 amino acids. Germline V lookup: CDR1 KGHDR, CDR2 SFDVKD. Trimming took off 0 bases at V and 6 bases at J, with 6 bases between the two ends. The CDR3: CATSDLLGDTQYF. In DNA form, the CDR3 reads TGTGCCACCAGTGATTTGTTAGGGGATACGCAGTATTTT.

The chain has TRBV5-5 and TRBJ2-3; D uncertain. Trimming removed 0 bases from V and 0 bases from J, with 5 bases in between. The CDR3 has 14 residues. Germline V gene lookup returns CDR1 SGHKS and CDR2 YYEKEE (reference sequence). The CDR3 sequence: CASSLGASTDTQYF. The CDR3, as DNA: TGTGCCAGCAGCTTGGGGGCCAGCACAGATACGCAGTATTTT.